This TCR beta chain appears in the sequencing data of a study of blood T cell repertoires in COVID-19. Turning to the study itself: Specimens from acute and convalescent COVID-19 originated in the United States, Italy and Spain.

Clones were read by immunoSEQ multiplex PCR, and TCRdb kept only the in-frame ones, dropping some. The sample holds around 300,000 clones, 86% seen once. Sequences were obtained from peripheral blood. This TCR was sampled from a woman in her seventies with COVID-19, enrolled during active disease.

The CDR3 protein is CASRTGAYGYTF. In nucleotides, the CDR3 is TGTGCCAGCAGAACAGGGGCCTATGGCTACACCTTC. V and J are TRBV6-5 and TRBJ1-2; TRBD1 matches 7 bases. Trimming removed 6 bases from V and 4 bases from J; junction bases left unmatched: 2. Germline lookup yields CDR1 MNHEY and CDR2 SVGAGI. CDR3 length: 12 residues.